This T cell receptor beta chain is drawn from a study of blood T cell repertoires in COVID-19. Study details: Acute and convalescent COVID-19 specimens originated in the United States, Italy and Spain. T cells, B-cell-depleted T cells, or PBMCs provided the cDNA or gDNA that served as material.

In the study's own analysis: Reference gene primer amplification gave estimated nucleated cell counts. Generated by immunoSEQ multiplex PCR, the TCRdb table keeps only in-frame clones and is missing some. For V, J and clone size, that table is used; D and trimming come from the DNA. The sample yields about 100,000 clones, more than 70% seen once. Germline CDR1 ENHRY, CDR2 SYGVKD. The CDR3 is 15 amino acids. J lost 5 bases, V lost 3 bases, and 6 bases had no gene match. The TCR originated in a human donor in a cohort sampled during active COVID-19. V usage is TRBV10-3 and J usage is TRBJ2-1, with 8 bases that match TRBD1. Input material: peripheral blood. DNA of the CDR3: TGTGCCATCAGTGACCCCAGGGGGCGGGACAATGAGCAGTTCTTC. Its protein is CAISDPRGRDNEQFF.